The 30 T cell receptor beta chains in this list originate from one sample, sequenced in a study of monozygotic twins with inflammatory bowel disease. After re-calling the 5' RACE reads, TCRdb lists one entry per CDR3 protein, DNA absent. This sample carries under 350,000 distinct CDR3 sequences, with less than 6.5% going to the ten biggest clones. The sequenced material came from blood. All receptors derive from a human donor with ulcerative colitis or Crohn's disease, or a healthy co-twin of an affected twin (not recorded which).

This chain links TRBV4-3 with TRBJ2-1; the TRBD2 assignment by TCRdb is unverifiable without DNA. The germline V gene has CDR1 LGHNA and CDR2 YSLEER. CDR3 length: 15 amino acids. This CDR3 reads CASSPTSGKMNEQFF.

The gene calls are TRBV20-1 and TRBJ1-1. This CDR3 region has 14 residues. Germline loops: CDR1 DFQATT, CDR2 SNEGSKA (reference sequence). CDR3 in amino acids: CSARETVMNTEAFF.

The CDR3 here is CASSMAGSWYGTEAFF. J is TRBJ1-1 and V is TRBV19. The CDR3 is 16 residues long. From germline, CDR1 is LNHDA and CDR2 SQIVND (reference sequence).

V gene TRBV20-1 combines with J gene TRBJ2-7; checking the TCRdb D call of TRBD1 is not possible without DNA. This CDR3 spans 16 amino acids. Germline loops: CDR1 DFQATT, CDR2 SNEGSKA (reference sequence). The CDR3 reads CSASPLGSQKAYEQYF.

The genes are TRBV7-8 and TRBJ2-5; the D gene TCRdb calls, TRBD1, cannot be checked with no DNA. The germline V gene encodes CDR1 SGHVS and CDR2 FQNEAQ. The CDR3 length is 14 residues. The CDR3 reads CASILRDRGETQYF.

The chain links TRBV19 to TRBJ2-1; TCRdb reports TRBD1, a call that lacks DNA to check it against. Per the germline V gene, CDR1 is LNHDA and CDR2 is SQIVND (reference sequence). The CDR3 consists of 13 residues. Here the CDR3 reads CASSTWDPGEQFF. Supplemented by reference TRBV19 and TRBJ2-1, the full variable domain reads DGGITQSPKYLFRKEGQNVTLSCEQNLNHDAMYWYRQDPGQGLRLIYYSQIVNDFQKGDIAEGYSVSREKKESFPLTVTSAQKNPTAFYLCASSTWDPGEQFFGPGTRLTVL.

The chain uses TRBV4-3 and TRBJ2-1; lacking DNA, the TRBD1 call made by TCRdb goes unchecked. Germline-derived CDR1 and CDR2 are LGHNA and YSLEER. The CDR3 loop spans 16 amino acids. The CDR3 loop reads CASSQEVRGKYNEQFF.

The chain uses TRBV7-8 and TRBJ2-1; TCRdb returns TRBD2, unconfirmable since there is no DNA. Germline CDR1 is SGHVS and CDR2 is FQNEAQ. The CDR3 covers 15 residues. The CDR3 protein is CASSLARLAGVEQFF.

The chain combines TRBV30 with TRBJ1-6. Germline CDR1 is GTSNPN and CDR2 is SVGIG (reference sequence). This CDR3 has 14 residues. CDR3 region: CAWNSGRRDSPLHF.

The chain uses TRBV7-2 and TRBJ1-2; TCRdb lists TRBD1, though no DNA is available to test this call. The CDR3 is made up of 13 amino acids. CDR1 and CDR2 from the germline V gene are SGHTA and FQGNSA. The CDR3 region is CASSFRQNYGYTF.

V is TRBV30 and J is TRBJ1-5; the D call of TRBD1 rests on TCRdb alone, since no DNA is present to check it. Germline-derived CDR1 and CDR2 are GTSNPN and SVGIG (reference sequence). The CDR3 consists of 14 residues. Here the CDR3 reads CAWSTMTDNQPQHF.

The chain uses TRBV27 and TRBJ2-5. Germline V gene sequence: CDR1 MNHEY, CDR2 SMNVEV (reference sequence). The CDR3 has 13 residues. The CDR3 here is CASSRYSVETQYF.

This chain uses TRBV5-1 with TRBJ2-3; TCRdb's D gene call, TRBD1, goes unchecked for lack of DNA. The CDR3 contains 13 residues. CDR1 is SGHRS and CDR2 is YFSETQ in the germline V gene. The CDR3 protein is CASSGGVMDTQYF.

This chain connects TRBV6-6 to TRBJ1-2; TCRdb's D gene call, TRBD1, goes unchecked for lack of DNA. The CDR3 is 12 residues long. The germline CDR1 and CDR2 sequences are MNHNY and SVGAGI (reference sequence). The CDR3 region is CASRAGGYGYTF.

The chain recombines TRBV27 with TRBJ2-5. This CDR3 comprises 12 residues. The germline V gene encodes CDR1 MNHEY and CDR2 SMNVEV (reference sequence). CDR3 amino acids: CASSNRRETQYF.

CDR3 region: CASSPTGTQYF. The chain uses TRBV12-3 or TRBV12-4 and TRBJ2-3; TCRdb names TRBD1, which stays unverified in the absence of DNA. The CDR3 has 11 amino acids.

CDR3 in amino acids: CASSYLGGSRDEQFF. The chain carries TRBV6-2 or TRBV6-3 and TRBJ2-1; TCRdb outputs TRBD2, but without DNA this stays unchecked. The CDR3 loop spans 15 amino acids. The germline gives CDR1 MNHEY, CDR2 SVGEGT.

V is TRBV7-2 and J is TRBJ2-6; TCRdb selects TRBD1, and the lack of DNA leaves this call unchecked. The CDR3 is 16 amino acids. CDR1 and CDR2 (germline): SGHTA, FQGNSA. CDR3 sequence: CASSLTGGTGANVLTF.

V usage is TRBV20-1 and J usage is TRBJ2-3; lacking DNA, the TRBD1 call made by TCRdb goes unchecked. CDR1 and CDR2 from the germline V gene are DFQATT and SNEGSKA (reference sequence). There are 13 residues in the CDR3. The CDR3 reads CSAEPLDTDTQYF.

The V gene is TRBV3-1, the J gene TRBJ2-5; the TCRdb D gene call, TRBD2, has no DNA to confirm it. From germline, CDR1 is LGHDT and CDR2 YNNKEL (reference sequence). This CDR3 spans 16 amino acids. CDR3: CASSQKRTSGKETQYF.

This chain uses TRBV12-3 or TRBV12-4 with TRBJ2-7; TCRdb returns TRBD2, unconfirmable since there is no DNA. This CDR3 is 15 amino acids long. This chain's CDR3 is CASTLAGGGSYEQYF.

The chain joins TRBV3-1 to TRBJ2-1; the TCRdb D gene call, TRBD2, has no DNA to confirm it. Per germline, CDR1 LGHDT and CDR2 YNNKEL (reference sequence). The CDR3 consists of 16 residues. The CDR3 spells CASSQEWPSGSNEQFF.

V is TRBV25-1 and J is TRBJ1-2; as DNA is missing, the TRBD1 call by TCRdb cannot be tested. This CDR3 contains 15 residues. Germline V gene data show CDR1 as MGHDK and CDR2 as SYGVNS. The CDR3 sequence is CASSDYRGFDYGYTF.

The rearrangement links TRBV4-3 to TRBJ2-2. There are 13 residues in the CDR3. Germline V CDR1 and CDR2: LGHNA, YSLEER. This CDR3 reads CASSQDWPRELFF.

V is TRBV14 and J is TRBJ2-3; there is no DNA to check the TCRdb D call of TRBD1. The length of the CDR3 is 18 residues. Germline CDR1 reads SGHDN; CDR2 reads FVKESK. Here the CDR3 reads CASSHFDRILDTSRAQYF.

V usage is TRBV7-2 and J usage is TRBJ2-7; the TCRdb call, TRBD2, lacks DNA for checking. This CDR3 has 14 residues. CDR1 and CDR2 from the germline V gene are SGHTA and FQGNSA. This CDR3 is CASSRTSGNYEQYF.

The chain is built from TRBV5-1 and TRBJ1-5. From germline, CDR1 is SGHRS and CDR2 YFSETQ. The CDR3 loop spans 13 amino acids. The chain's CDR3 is CASSMDGDQPQHF. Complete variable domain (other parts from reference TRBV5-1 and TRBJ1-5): KAGVTQTPRYLIKTRGQQVTLSCSPISGHRSVSWYQQTPGQGLQFLFEYFSETQRNKGNFPGRFSGRQFSNSRSEMNVSTLELGDSALYLCASSMDGDQPQHFGDGTRLSIL.

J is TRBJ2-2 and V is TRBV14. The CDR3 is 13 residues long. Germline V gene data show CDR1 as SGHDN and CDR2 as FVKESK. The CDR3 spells CASSQDLTGELFF. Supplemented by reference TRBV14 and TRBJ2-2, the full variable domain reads EAGVTQFPSHSVIEKGQTVTLRCDPISGHDNLYWYRRVMGKEIKFLLHFVKESKQDESGMPNNRFLAERTGGTYSTLKVQPAELEDSGVYFCASSQDLTGELFFGEGSRLTVL.

The CDR3 sequence is CATSESGTNYGYTF. The J gene is TRBJ1-2, the V gene TRBV24-1; TCRdb designates TRBD1, a call that cannot be tested without DNA. In germline, CDR1 is KGHDR, CDR2 SFDVKD. The CDR3 sequence is 14 residues long.

CDR3 amino acids: CASSRSPLGLSYEQYF. This sequence joins TRBV9 and TRBJ2-7; TCRdb calls TRBD2, which cannot be checked without DNA. The CDR3 consists of 16 residues. The germline gives CDR1 SGDLS, CDR2 YYNGEE.